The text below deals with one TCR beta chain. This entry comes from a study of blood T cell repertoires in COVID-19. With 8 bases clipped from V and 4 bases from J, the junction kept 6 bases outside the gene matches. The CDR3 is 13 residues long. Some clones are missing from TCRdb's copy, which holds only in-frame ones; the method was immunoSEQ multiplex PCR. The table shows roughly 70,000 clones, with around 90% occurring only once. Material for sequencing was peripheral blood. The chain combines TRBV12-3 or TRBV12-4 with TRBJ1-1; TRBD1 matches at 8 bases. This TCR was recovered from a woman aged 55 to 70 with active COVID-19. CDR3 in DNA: TGTGCCAGCGGACCGGACAGGGCCACTGAAGCTTTCTTT. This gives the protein CASGPDRATEAFF.